Following are 5 T cell receptor beta chains from one sample sequenced in a study of tumor and adjacent non-tumor tissue in lung cancer. TCRbeta libraries were built with three rounds of nested PCR, modified from ARM-PCR. Using its own MiXCR run on the multiplex PCR reads, TCRdb lists one record per CDR3 protein. The data show about 70,000 distinct CDR3 sequences, with more than 70% seen just once and roughly 28% held by the top ten. No cell sorting was done before RNA was extracted from the tissue. The sequenced sample was lung tumor tissue. These receptor sequences come from a man between 60 and 75 years old with non-small cell lung cancer.

Regarding this clonotype: One end of the junction fails to match germline, which may point to a read error. The J gene is TRBJ1-1, the V gene TRBV6-5, with TRBD1 as a possible D gene (6 bases). Germline lookup yields CDR1 MNHEY and CDR2 SVGAGI. The CDR3 runs 15 residues. CDR3 sequence: CASSYSGRDNTEASF. For the CDR3, the DNA is TGTGCCAGCAGTTACTCCGGCAGGGACAACACTGAAGCTTCCTTT.

This clonotype has at least ten counts. The rearrangement uses TRBV28 and TRBJ1-1; D not resolved. Germline CDR1 is MDHEN and CDR2 is SYDVKM. The V end lost 0 bases, the J end lost 4 bases, and 15 bases lay between the germline ends. This CDR3 comprises 16 residues. CDR3 nucleotide sequence: TGTGCCAGCAGTTTATGGGTCGCCCCGGGTGCCACTGAAGCTTTCTTT. It codes for CASSLWVAPGATEAFF.

The gene calls are TRBV20-1 and TRBJ1-5; no clear D. Trimming stripped 0 bases from V and 13 bases from J, with 25 bases between. The CDR3 consists of 16 residues. Germline V CDR1 and CDR2: DFQATT, SNEGSKA (reference sequence). The CDR3 DNA is TGCAGTGCTAGAGAGTTGTCCATACTCCCATCCTTTAGTCAGCATTTT. This translates into CSARELSILPSFSQHF.

As to this clonotype: At one end, the junction sequence differs from germline, possibly due to a read error. The CDR3 reads CVSSLLSWRVFPEKLFF. DNA for the CDR3: TGTGTCAGCAGTTTACTTAGTTGGCGGGTCTTTCCAGAAAAACTGTTTTTT. The gene calls are TRBV12-3 or TRBV12-4 and TRBJ1-4; no clear D. The CDR3 has 17 residues.

Concerning this clonotype itself: At one of its ends the junction is not consistent with the germline gene, which may arise from a read error. This chain links TRBV6-5 with TRBJ1-1; D remains unclear. The CDR3 extends over 15 amino acids. Germline V CDR1 and CDR2: MNHEY, SVGAGI. This chain's CDR3 is CASSYGGQVSYEVFF. CDR3 bases: TGTGCCAGCAGTTACGGCGGTCAGGTGTCCTATGAAGTTTTCTTT.